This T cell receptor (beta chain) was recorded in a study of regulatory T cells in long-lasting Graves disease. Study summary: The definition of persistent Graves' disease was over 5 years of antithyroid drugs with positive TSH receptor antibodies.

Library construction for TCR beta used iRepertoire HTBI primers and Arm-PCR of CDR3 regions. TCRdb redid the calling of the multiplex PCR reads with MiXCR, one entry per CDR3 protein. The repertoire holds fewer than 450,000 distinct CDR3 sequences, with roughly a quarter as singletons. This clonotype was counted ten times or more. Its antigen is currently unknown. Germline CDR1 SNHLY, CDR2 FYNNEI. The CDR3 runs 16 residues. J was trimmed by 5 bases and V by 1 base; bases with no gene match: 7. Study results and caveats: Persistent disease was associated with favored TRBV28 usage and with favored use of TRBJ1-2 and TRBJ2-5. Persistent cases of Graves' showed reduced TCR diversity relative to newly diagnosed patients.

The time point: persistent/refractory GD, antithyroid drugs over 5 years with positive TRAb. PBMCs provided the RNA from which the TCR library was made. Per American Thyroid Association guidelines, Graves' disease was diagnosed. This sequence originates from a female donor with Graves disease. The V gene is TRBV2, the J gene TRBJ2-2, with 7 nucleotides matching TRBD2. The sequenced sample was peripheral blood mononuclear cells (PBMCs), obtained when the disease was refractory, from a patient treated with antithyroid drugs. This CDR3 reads CASSEDRLAVTGELFF. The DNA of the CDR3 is TGTGCCAGCAGTGAAGATCGGCTAGCGGTTACCGGGGAGCTGTTTTTT.